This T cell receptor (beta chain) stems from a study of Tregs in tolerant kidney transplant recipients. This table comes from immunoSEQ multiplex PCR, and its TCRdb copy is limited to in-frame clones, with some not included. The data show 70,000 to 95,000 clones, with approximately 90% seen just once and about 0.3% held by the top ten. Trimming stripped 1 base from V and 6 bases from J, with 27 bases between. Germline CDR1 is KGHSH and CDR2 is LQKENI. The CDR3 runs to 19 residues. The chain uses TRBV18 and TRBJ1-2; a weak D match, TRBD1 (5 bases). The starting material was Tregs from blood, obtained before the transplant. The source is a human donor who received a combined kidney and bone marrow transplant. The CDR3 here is CASSPLRMSAAKGFHGYTF. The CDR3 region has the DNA TGTGCCAGCTCACCACTAAGAATGAGTGCGGCCAAGGGGTTTCATGGCTACACCTTC.